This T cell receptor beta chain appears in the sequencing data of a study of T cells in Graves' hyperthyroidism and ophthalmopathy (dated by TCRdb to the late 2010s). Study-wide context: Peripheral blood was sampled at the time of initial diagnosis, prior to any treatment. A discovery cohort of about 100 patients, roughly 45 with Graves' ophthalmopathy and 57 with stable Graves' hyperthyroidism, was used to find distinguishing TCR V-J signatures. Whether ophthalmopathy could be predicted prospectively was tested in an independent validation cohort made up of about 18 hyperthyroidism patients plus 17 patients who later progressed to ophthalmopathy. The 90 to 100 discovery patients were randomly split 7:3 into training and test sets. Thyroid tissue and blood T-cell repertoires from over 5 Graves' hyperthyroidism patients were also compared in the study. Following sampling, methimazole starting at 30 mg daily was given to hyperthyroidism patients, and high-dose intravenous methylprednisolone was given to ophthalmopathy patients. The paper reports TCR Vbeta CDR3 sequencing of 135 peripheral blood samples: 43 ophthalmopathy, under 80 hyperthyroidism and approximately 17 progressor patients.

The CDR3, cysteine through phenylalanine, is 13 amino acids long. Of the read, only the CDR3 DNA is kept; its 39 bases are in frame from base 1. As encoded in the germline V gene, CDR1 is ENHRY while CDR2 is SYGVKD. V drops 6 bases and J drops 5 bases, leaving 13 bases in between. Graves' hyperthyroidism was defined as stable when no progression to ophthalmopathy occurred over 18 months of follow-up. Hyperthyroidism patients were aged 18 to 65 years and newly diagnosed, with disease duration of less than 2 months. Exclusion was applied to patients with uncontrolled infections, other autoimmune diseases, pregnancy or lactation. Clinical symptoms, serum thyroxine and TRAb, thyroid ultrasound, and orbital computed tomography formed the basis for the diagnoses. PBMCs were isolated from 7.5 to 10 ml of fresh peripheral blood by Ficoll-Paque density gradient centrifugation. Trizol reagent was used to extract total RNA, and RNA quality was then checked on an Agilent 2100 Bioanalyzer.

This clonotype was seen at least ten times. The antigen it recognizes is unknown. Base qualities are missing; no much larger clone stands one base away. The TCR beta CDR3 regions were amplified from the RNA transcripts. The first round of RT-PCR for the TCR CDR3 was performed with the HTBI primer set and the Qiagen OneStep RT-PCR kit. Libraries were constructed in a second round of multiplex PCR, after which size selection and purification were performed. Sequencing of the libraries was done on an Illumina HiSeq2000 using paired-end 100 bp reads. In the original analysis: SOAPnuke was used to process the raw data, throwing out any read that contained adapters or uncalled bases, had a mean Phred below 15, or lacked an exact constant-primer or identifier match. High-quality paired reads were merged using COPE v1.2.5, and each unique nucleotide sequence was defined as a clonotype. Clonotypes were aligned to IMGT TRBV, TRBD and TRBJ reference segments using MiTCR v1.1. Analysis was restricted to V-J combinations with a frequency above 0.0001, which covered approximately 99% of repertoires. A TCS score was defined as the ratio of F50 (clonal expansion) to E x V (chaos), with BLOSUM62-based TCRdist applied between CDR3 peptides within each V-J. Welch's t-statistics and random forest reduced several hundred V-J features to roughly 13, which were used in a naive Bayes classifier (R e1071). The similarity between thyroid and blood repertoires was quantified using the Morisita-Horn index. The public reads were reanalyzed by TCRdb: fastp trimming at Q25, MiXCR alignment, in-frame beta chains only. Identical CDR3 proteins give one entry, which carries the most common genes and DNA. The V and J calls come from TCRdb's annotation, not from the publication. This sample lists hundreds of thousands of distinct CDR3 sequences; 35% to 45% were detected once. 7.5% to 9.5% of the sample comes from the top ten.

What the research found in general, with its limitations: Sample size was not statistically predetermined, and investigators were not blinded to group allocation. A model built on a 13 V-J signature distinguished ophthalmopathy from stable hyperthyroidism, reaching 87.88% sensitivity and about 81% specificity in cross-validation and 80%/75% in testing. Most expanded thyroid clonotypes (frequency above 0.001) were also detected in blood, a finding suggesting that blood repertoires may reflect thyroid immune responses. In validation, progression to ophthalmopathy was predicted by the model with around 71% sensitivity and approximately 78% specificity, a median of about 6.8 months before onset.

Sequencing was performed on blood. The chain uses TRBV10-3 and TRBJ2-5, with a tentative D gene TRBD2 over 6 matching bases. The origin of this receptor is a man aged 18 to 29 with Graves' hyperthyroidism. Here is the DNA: TGTGCCATCAGGACGGACCGGGGGGAGACCCAGTACTTC. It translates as CAIRTDRGETQYF.